The present T cell receptor beta chain was sequenced within a study of T cells in Graves' hyperthyroidism and ophthalmopathy. Turning to the study itself: Peripheral blood was secured at the point of initial diagnosis, before any treatment.

Amplified TCR beta CDR3 regions came from RNA transcripts. A first-round RT-PCR of the TCR CDR3 used the HTBI primer set. TCRdb used MiXCR to reprocess the multiplex PCR reads, holding one entry per CDR3 protein. The sample records around 610,000 distinct CDR3 sequences, approximately 15% being singletons. The authors took PBMCs from 7.5 to 10 ml fresh peripheral blood. Germline CDR1 and CDR2: SEHNR and FQNEAQ (reference sequence). V lost 11 bases, J lost 0 bases, and 7 bases lay in between. The CDR3 has 11 amino acids. This TCR came from a woman aged 40 to 50 with Graves' ophthalmopathy. The material sequenced was blood. The chain joins TRBV7-9 to TRBJ2-5, with a possible D match to TRBD2 (5 bases). CDR3 in amino acids: CAGGNQETQYF. In nucleotides, the CDR3 is TGTGCCGGAGGAAACCAAGAGACCCAGTACTTC.